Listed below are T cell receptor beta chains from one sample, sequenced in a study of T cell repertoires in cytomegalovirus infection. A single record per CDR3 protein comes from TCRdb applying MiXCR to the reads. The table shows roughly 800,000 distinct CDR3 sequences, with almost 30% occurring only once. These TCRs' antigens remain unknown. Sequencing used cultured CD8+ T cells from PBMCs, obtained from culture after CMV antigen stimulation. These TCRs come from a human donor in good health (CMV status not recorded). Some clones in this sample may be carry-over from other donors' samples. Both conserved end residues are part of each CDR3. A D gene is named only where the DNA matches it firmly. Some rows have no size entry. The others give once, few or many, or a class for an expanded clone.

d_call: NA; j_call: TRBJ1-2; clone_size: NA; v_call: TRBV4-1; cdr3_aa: CATNSGNYGYTF; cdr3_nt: TGCGCCACCAACTCGGGAAACTATGGCTACACCTTC
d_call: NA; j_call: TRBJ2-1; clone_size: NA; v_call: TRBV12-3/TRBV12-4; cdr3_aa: CASSLEWTRYNEQFF; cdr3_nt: TGTGCCAGCAGTTTAGAATGGACACGATACAATGAGCAGTTCTTC
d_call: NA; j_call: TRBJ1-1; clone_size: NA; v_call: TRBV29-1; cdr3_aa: CSVEDRGGATEAFF; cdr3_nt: TGCAGCGTTGAAGATAGGGGGGGCGCGACTGAAGCTTTCTTT
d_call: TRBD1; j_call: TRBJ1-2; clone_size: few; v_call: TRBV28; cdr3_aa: CASSSTVRRDSLYGYTF; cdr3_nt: TGTGCCAGCAGTTCCACGGTTAGGCGGGACAGCCTCTATGGCTACACCTTC
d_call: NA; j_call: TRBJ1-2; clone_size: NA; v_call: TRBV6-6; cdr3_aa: CASKMDYGYTF; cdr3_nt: TGTGCCAGCAAGATGGACTATGGCTACACCTTC
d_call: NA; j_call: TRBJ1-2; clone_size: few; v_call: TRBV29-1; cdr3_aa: CSVLNRDNYGYTF; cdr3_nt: TGCAGCGTTCTGAACAGGGATAACTATGGCTACACCTTC
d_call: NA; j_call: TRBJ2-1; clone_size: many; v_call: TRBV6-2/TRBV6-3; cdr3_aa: CASSYHNEQFF; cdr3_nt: TGTGCCAGCAGTTATCACAATGAGCAGTTCTTC
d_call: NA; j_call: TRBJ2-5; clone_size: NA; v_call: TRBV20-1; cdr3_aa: CSARTSQETQYF; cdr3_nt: TGCAGTGCTAGGACCAGTCAAGAGACCCAGTACTTC
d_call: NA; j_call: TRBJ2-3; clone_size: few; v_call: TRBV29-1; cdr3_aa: CSVEGWAKDTDTQYF; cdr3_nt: TGCAGCGTTGAAGGATGGGCCAAAGACACAGATACGCAGTATTTT
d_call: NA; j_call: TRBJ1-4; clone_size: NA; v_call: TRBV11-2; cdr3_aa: CASSVFGAATNEKLFF; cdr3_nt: TGTGCCAGCAGCGTCTTCGGGGCTGCAACTAATGAAAAACTGTTTTTT
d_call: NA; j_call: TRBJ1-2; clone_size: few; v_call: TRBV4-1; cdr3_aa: CASSQDPLLTYGYTF; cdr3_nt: TGCGCCAGCAGCCAAGACCCCCTCCTTACTTATGGCTACACCTTC
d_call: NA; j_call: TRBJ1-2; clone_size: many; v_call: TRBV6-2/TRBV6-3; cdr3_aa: CASSSPRDTSNYGYTF; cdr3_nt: TGTGCCAGCAGTAGCCCCAGGGACACCTCTAACTATGGCTACACCTTC
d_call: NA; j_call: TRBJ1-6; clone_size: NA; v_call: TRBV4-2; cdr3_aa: CASSKGSGKNSPLHF; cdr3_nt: TGTGCCAGCAGCAAGGGGTCGGGTAAAAATTCACCCCTCCACTTT
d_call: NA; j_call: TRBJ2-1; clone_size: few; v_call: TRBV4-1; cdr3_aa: CASSRTDYNEQFF; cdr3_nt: TGCGCCAGCAGCCGGACTGATTACAATGAGCAGTTCTTC
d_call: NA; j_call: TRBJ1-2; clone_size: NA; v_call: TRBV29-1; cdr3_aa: CSVEDRGRGEGAYGYTF; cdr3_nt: TGCAGCGTTGAAGATAGGGGAAGGGGGGAAGGGGCATATGGCTACACCTTC